The 7 T cell receptor beta chains below come from one sample, sequenced in a study of T cell responses to AZD1222 COVID-19 vaccine. Clones were read by immunoSEQ multiplex PCR, and TCRdb kept only the in-frame ones, dropping some. Counted here are 100,000 to 150,000 clones, roughly 89% occurring once; the ten biggest clones make up around a quarter. The sequencing used peripheral blood, collected on day 0 of AZD1222 vaccination. Receptors were obtained from an adult in good health.

This rearrangement joins TRBV6-5 to TRBJ1-6; the D gene is possibly TRBD1 (6 bases). CDR1 is MNHEY, CDR2 SVGAGI, per germline. V shed 8 bases and J shed 9 bases, with 17 bases lying between them. This CDR3 is built from 14 residues. This chain's CDR3 is CASEPTLRGSPLHF. As DNA, the CDR3 is TGTGCCAGCGAGCCCACCCTCAGGGGTTCACCCCTCCACTTT.

The chain links TRBV3-1 (or the pseudogene TRBV3-2) to TRBJ2-3; D not certain. The CDR3 sequence is 17 residues long. The germline V and J ends were trimmed by 0 bases and 4 bases, with 17 bases remaining between them. The germline gives CDR1 LGHDT, CDR2 YNNKEL (reference sequence). The CDR3 DNA is TGTGCCAGCAGCCAAGATCTGCACGAAAAAGGTCCAGATACGCAGTATTTT. Its translation is CASSQDLHEKGPDTQYF.

The chain links TRBV7-3 to TRBJ1-3, with D maybe TRBD1 (6 bases). The CDR3 totals 15 residues. In germline, CDR1 is SGHTA, CDR2 FQGTGA. V was cut by 0 bases and J by 0 bases, with 6 bases left in between. The CDR3 region is CASSLTGGSGNTIYF. DNA for the CDR3: TGTGCCAGCAGCTTAACAGGGGGCTCTGGAAACACCATATATTTT.

This chain links TRBV25-1 with TRBJ1-2; D possibly corresponds to TRBD1 (5 bases). The germline V gene encodes CDR1 MGHDK and CDR2 SYGVNS. The CDR3 has 14 residues. V lost 6 bases, J lost 5 bases, and 16 bases lay in between. Here the CDR3 reads CASRAGTVSYGYTF. CDR3 DNA sequence: TGTGCCAGCAGGGCCGGGACGGTTAGTTATGGCTACACCTTC.

This chain links TRBV6-6 with TRBJ1-2, with D maybe TRBD1 (6 bases). CDR1 is MNHNY and CDR2 is SVGAGI in the germline V gene (reference sequence). The length of the CDR3 is 12 residues. V lost 6 bases to trimming and J lost 7 bases, with 12 bases between them. CDR3: CASREDRGGYTF. CDR3 DNA sequence: TGTGCCAGCAGAGAGGACAGAGGTGGCTACACCTTC.

This chain joins TRBV5-1 and TRBJ2-5; D is uncertain. The CDR3 is 13 residues long. V gave up 1 base and J gave up 3 bases, with 7 bases separating them. Germline lookup yields CDR1 SGHRS and CDR2 YFSETQ. The CDR3 region is CASSLRQEETQYF. The CDR3 bases are TGCGCCAGCAGCTTGCGCCAGGAAGAGACCCAGTACTTC.

This chain's CDR3 is CASSQDQLAGGKIYEQYF. CDR3 nucleotides: TGTGCCAGCAGCCAAGATCAATTAGCGGGGGGCAAGATCTACGAGCAGTACTTC. The chain combines TRBV3-1 (or the pseudogene TRBV3-2) with TRBJ2-7, with 10 positions matching TRBD2. Germline V gene sequence: CDR1 LGHDT, CDR2 YNNKEL (reference sequence). Unmatched junction bases numbered 11, after V lost 0 bases and J lost 3 bases. The CDR3 contains 18 residues.